This TCR beta chain appears in the sequencing data of a study of T cell clonotyping in hematopoietic cell transplantation. General study findings and limits: Few recipient clonotypes overlapped donors; over 95% were de novo at given depth.

With regard to this clone: Its antigen is as yet unknown.

Time point specified: recipient sample about 28 days before transplant, after cytoreduction. Generated by immunoSEQ multiplex PCR, the TCRdb table keeps only in-frame clones and is missing some. Of some 29,000 clones listed, roughly 80% are singletons. Specimen: peripheral blood mononuclear cells, collected before stem cell transplant. The TCR originated in a young woman with chronic myeloid leukemia. Some clones in this sample may be carry-over from other donors' samples.

The CDR3 DNA is TGTGCCTCGAGCCAGGTCCCGAACGGTGAAGCTTTCTTT. Amino acid sequence: CASSQVPNGEAFF. This rearrangement joins TRBV30 to TRBJ1-1; D gene unclear. From germline, CDR1 is GTSNPN and CDR2 SVGIG (reference sequence). V was pared by 7 bases and J by 7 bases, with 19 bases between. The CDR3 consists of 13 residues.